This entry concerns a single T cell receptor (beta chain). Its matching antigen is unknown. The source of the sample is a study of T cell responses to AZD1222 COVID-19 vaccine. Findings and caveats of the study: Targeting of unmutated variant regions was reportedly seen in nearly half of spike-specific TCRs. There were repertoire samples only from the period after the peak T cell response.

Some clones are missing from TCRdb's copy, which holds only in-frame ones; the method was immunoSEQ multiplex PCR. In the table there are some 19,000 clones, 70% to 85% of which are singletons. The ends lost 0 bases at V and 0 bases at J; junction bases unmatched: 4. Germline assignment: CDR1 SGHRS and CDR2 YFSETQ. This CDR3 has 16 amino acids. The sample here was peripheral blood, taken on day 0 of AZD1222 vaccination. This sequence originates from an adult in good health. The rearrangement uses TRBV5-1 and TRBJ1-2, with 8 bases lining up with TRBD1. CDR3 nucleotides: TGCGCCAGCAGCTTGGGGACAGGGATTACTAACTATGGCTACACCTTC. This codes for CASSLGTGITNYGYTF.